This T cell receptor beta chain was retrieved from a study of vaccination effects on CD4 cells after COVID-19. Concerning this clone: Antigen unknown.

Some clones are missing from TCRdb's copy, which holds only in-frame ones; the method was immunoSEQ multiplex PCR. Of tens of thousands of clones detected, roughly 76% appear once; the ten largest clones hold 2.4%. ViraFEST assay sequencing came after antigen-specific CD4+ T cells were expanded with viral peptide pools. Upon completion of around eleven days in culture, CD4+ T cells were isolated. The CDR3 has 15 amino acids. Trimming cost V 3 bases and J 4 bases, with 11 bases left between them. Germline lookup yields CDR1 KGHDR and CDR2 SFDVKD. The receptor was isolated from a human donor who received a COVID-19 vaccine. The chain uses TRBV24-1 and TRBJ1-4, with D hard to call. Sequenced material: CD4+ T cells from PBMCs cultured with HCoV-229E spike peptides, taken before COVID-19 vaccination. CDR3 amino acids: CATSDNSRINEKLFF. The DNA for the CDR3 is TGTGCCACCAGTGATAACAGCAGGATTAATGAAAAACTGTTTTTT.